These 20 T cell receptor beta chains came from one sample sequenced in a study of cytomegalovirus exposure and HLA in healthy donors. A multiplex PCR was run with 60 Vbeta primers and 13 Jbeta primers. Using immunoSEQ multiplex PCR, the repertoire was profiled, and TCRdb retains in-frame clones only, with some absent. The sample includes 100,000 to 150,000 clones, under 85% seen only once; the top ten take around 5.5%. Sequenced: PBMCs. These receptors were taken from a woman in her forties or fifties in good health and CMV-seropositive.

V is TRBV5-1 and J is TRBJ2-5, with 8 bases matching TRBD2. The CDR3 is made up of 16 amino acids. J was trimmed by 0 bases and V by 10 bases; bases with no gene match: 14. From germline, CDR1 is SGHRS and CDR2 YFSETQ. Written as DNA, the CDR3 is TGCGCCTGCTCCGCACTGGCTAGCGGGTACCAAGAGACCCAGTACTTC. As protein: CACSALASGYQETQYF.

This chain connects TRBV7-2 to TRBJ2-7; D is unclear. Trimming cost V 8 bases and J 4 bases, with 15 bases left between them. This CDR3 contains 13 residues. The germline CDR1 and CDR2 sequences are SGHTA and FQGNSA. The CDR3 sequence is CASDNGPPYEQYF. The CDR3 region has the DNA TGTGCCAGCGACAATGGTCCTCCGTACGAGCAGTACTTC.

V gene TRBV5-1 combines with J gene TRBJ2-6; 9 positions match TRBD1. V shed 3 bases, J shed 3 bases, and the junction held 13 bases outside the gene matches. The CDR3 is 19 amino acids. From germline, CDR1 is SGHRS and CDR2 YFSETQ. The CDR3 is CASSSTGQGRSYGANVLTF. CDR3 sequence (DNA): TGCGCCAGCAGCTCAACGGGACAGGGAAGGTCGTATGGGGCCAACGTCCTGACTTTC.

The chain uses TRBV4-1 and TRBJ2-3; 8 bases map to TRBD1. The CDR3 covers 13 residues. V shed 2 bases, J shed 6 bases, and the junction held 1 base outside the gene matches. CDR1 is MGHRA, CDR2 YSYEKL, per germline. The CDR3 loop is CASSQQGADTQYF. The CDR3 DNA reads as TGCGCCAGCAGCCAACAGGGGGCGGATACGCAGTATTTT.

The chain couples TRBV9 to TRBJ1-4; a possible D gene is TRBD1 (5 bases). V was trimmed by 2 bases and J by 3 bases, leaving 14 bases between them. This CDR3 comprises 16 residues. Germline V gene sequence: CDR1 SGDLS, CDR2 YYNGEE. The CDR3 DNA is TGTGCCAGCAGCGTTGATCCCAGGGCCCCTAATGAAAAACTGTTTTTT. Translation gives CASSVDPRAPNEKLFF.

V is TRBV5-1 and J is TRBJ1-4, with 11 bases aligning to TRBD1. Looked up from germline, CDR1 is SGHRS and CDR2 is YFSETQ. V gave up 3 bases and J gave up 0 bases; unmatched junction bases: 4. This CDR3 spans 17 amino acids. The CDR3 loop is CASSSGTGGSTNEKLFF. Written as DNA, the CDR3 is TGCGCCAGCAGCTCCGGGACAGGGGGATCAACTAATGAAAAACTGTTTTTT.

The chain employs TRBV5-6 and TRBJ2-5; possibly TRBD1 for D (6 bases). Near its end, the DNA agrees better with TRBJ2-7, so the J call may be wrong. CDR1 and CDR2 (germline): SGHDT, YYEEEE. This CDR3 spans 15 amino acids. CDR3 DNA: TGTGCCAGCAGCTTTCAGGGGCAGTCCTCCTACGAGCAGTACTTC. It yields the protein CASSFQGQSSYEQYF.

The chain carries TRBV6-1 and TRBJ2-5; D is unclear. This CDR3 contains 14 residues. With 2 bases removed from V and 5 bases from J, the gap between germline ends came to 12 bases. Looked up from germline, CDR1 is MNHNS and CDR2 is SASEGT. The CDR3 sequence: CASSERGVVETQYF. The CDR3 nucleotides read TGTGCCAGCAGTGAAAGAGGAGTGGTCGAGACCCAGTACTTC.

This chain connects TRBV5-1 to TRBJ1-5; D might be TRBD1 (5 bases). The germline V and J ends were trimmed by 0 bases and 7 bases, with 8 bases remaining between them. Germline-derived CDR1 and CDR2 are SGHRS and YFSETQ. CDR3 length: 13 amino acids. The CDR3 is CASSLVGGQPQHF. DNA for the CDR3: TGCGCCAGCAGCTTGGTGGGGGGGCAGCCCCAGCATTTT.

This sequence joins TRBV15 and TRBJ2-2; D ambiguous. Trimming removed 3 bases from V and 3 bases from J, with 17 bases in between. The length of the CDR3 is 17 residues. The germline V gene has CDR1 LNHNV and CDR2 YYDKDF (reference sequence). The CDR3 loop is CATSRDYKARDTGELFF. The CDR3 bases are TGTGCCACCAGCAGGGATTACAAGGCCCGGGACACCGGGGAGCTGTTTTTT.

The chain is built from TRBV5-1 and TRBJ2-1, with 8 bases lining up with TRBD2. J lost 2 bases, V lost 2 bases, and 6 bases had no gene match. CDR1 is SGHRS, CDR2 YFSETQ, per germline. The CDR3 runs to 16 residues. CDR3: CASSFHSGVAYNEQFF. The CDR3 nucleotides read TGCGCCAGCAGCTTCCATAGCGGGGTAGCCTACAATGAGCAGTTCTTC.

DNA for the CDR3: TGTGCCAGCAGCTTAGGCGGGGGGAACCACAATGAGCAGTTCTTC. This sequence encodes CASSLGGGNHNEQFF. The J gene is TRBJ2-1, the V gene TRBV11-2; TRBD2 aligns across 8 bases. Germline trimming cut 1 base from V and 5 bases from J; bases unmatched to any gene: 4. The CDR3 consists of 15 residues. Germline loops: CDR1 SGHAT, CDR2 FQNNGV.

V is TRBV5-1 and J is TRBJ1-5; D unclear. V lost 0 bases and J lost 4, with 5 bases in between. Germline CDR1 SGHRS, CDR2 YFSETQ. The CDR3 has 13 amino acids. The CDR3, as DNA: TGCGCCAGCAGCTTGGGACAAAATCAGCCCCAGCATTTT. Translation gives CASSLGQNQPQHF.

The rearrangement uses TRBV5-1 and TRBJ1-4; the D gene is possibly TRBD1 (6 bases). Trimming removed 4 bases at V and 8 bases at J, with 21 bases between. The length of the CDR3 is 16 residues. The germline gives CDR1 SGHRS, CDR2 YFSETQ. This chain's CDR3 is CASSLGGGALREKLFF. CDR3 DNA sequence: TGCGCCAGCAGCCTAGGTGGGGGGGCGCTCCGCGAAAAACTGTTTTTT.

The chain is built from TRBV6-6 and TRBJ1-1, with 8 bases fitting TRBD1. The trim removed 5 bases at V and 3 bases at J, leaving 2 bases unmatched. The CDR3 totals 13 residues. Germline V lookup: CDR1 MNHNY, CDR2 SVGAGI (reference sequence). CDR3 loop: CASSGQGDTEAFF. CDR3 bases: TGTGCCAGCAGTGGACAGGGAGACACTGAAGCTTTCTTT.

This clone has a single count. This chain uses TRBV21-1 with TRBJ2-2; the D segment call TRBD2 is taken from the table without a DNA check. TRBV21-1 is classified as a pseudogene. CDR3 length: 16 amino acids. CDR3 residues: CASSSPGGRNTGELFF. For the CDR3, the DNA is TGTGCCAGCAGCTCCCCCGGGGGACGGAACACCGGGGAGCTGTTTTTT.

This clone has a count of ten or more. The chain combines TRBV7-9 with TRBJ2-7, with 7 nucleotides matching TRBD1. Germline V CDR1 and CDR2: SEHNR, FQNEAQ (reference sequence). V trimming: 9 bases; J trimming: 3 bases; junction bases outside the gene matches: 14. The CDR3 is made up of 15 amino acids. CDR3 DNA: TGTGCCAGTAGAGAAAAGGGGGACAGCCACTACGAGCAGTACTTC. Its protein product is CASREKGDSHYEQYF.

The CDR3 sequence is CASSPGQRYEQYF. DNA of the CDR3: TGTGCCAGCAGCCCCGGACAGAGGTACGAGCAGTACTTC. This chain joins TRBV7-2 and TRBJ2-7; a weak D match, TRBD1 (6 bases). Germline V gene sequence: CDR1 SGHTA, CDR2 FQGNSA. V was shortened by 5 bases and J by 4 bases, with 12 bases between the two germline ends. The CDR3 contains 13 residues.

The rearrangement uses TRBV13 and TRBJ1-1, with no clear D. Germline V CDR1 and CDR2: PRHDT, FYEKMQ (reference sequence). This CDR3 comprises 15 residues. Deletions cut 5 bases from V and 6 bases from J, with 19 bases between. The CDR3 DNA reads as TGTGCCAGCAGCCACGGTAACGTCCGCGGGGCTGAAGCTTTCTTT. This translates into CASSHGNVRGAEAFF. The whole variable domain, remainder taken from reference TRBV13 and TRBJ1-1, is AAGVIQSPRHLIKEKRETATLKCYPIPRHDTVYWYQQGPGQDPQFLISFYEKMQSDKGSIPDRFSAQQFSDYHSELNMSSLELGDSALYFCASSHGNVRGAEAFFGQGTRLTVV.

The chain carries TRBV5-6 and TRBJ2-1; 8 bases map to TRBD2. The CDR3 is 16 residues long. The germline CDR1 and CDR2 sequences are SGHDT and YYEEEE. The V gene end was trimmed by 2 bases and the J gene end by 7 bases; junction bases not matched to a gene: 11. For the CDR3, the DNA is TGTGCCAGCAGCTTCCTTGACGGGGGGGTTCAGAATGAGCAGTTCTTC. This codes for CASSFLDGGVQNEQFF.